This entry concerns a single TCR beta chain. The data originate from a study of blood T cell repertoires in COVID-19. Across the study: T cells, B-cell-depleted T cells, or PBMCs supplied cDNA or gDNA.

Under the authors' procedure: Nucleated cell counts were estimated from reference gene primer amplification. Profiled with immunoSEQ multiplex PCR; TCRdb holds only in-frame clones, not every one. V and J calls and clone size are copied from that table; D and trimming were computed from the DNA. The table includes over 300,000 clones, 90% detected once. The sequence derives from a man aged 18-30 years with active or convalescent COVID-19. Sequenced: peripheral blood.

The CDR3 loop reads CASSQDPEINEKLFF. The CDR3 DNA reads as TGTGCCAGCAGCCAAGATCCCGAGATTAATGAAAAACTGTTTTTT. This chain connects TRBV3-1 (or the pseudogene TRBV3-2) to TRBJ1-4; D uncertain. V lost 0 bases and J 4 bases, leaving 9 bases between the germline ends. Germline V gene sequence: CDR1 LGHDT, CDR2 YNNKEL (reference sequence). The CDR3 has 15 amino acids.